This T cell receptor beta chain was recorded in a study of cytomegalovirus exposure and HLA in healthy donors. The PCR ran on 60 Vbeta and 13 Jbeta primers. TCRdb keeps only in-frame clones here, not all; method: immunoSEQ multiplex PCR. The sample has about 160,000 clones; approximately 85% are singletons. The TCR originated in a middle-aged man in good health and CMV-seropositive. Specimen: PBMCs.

CDR3 protein: CASSARGGYNSPLHF. CDR3 nucleotide sequence: TGTGCCAGCAGCGCCCGGGGGGGGTATAATTCACCCCTCCACTTT. This chain joins TRBV9 and TRBJ1-6; D is perhaps TRBD1 (5 bases). CDR3 length: 15 residues. Germline CDR1 SGDLS, CDR2 YYNGEE. With 3 bases removed from V and 4 bases from J, the gap between germline ends came to 11 bases. Drawing the rest from reference TRBV9 and TRBJ1-6, the complete variable domain is DSGVTQTPKHLITATGQRVTLRCSPRSGDLSVYWYQQSLDQGLQFLIQYYNGEERAKGNILERFSAQQFPDLHSELNLSSLELGDSALYFCASSARGGYNSPLHFGNGTRLTVT.